A selection of T cell receptor beta chains follows, all from one sample in a study of spatial heterogeneity in lung cancer. TCRdb re-called the 5' RACE reads through MiXCR, storing one row per CDR3 protein. The sample records approximately 40,000 distinct CDR3 sequences, roughly 15% being singletons. The sequencing here drew on PBMCs, taken at surgery. The receptor source for this set is a male donor with early-stage non-small cell lung cancer. Both conserved end residues are part of each CDR3. The D gene is left open where the match is weak. Clone size is given for some rows only: seen once, a few or many times, or a class if the clone is expanded.

>-|-|TRBJ1-5|TRBV3-1
TGTGCCAGCAGCCAGGGCAGGGATCCCCAGCATTTT
CASSQGRDPQHF
>-|-|TRBJ1-5|TRBV20-1
TGCAGTGCTAGAGATGGGTACATAGCCAATCAGCCCCAGCATTTT
CSARDGYIANQPQHF
>few|-|TRBJ2-1|TRBV12-3/TRBV12-4
TGTGCCAGCAGCATAGGCTCAAAAATTCGTCCGTTCTTC
CASSIGSKIRPFF
>many|-|TRBJ1-2|TRBV10-3
TGTGCCATCCTAAAAACAAACCGGGACTATGGCTACACCTTC
CAILKTNRDYGYTF
>many|TRBD1|TRBJ2-7|TRBV11-3
TGTGCCAGCAGCTTAGGACAGGGACCCAACGAGCAGTACTTC
CASSLGQGPNEQYF
>many|-|TRBJ1-1|TRBV2
TGTGCCAGCCTTGAAGGGGGCACTGAAGCTTTCTTT
CASLEGGTEAFF
>-|TRBD1|TRBJ1-1|TRBV28
TGTGCCAGCAGTCTCCCGGGACAGGGAGTCGACACTGAAGCTTTCTTT
CASSLPGQGVDTEAFF
>-|TRBD1|TRBJ1-1|TRBV5-6
TGTGCCAGCAGCTACGGACAGGGAGGCACTGAAGCTTTCTTT
CASSYGQGGTEAFF
>few|-|TRBJ2-3|TRBV4-1
TGCGCCAGCAGCCCCCAGGACAGATTCTATTACACAGATACGCAGTATTTT
CASSPQDRFYYTDTQYF
>many|-|TRBJ1-3|TRBV10-3
TGTGCCACCTGGGACGGGGGAACTGGAAACACCATATATTTT
CATWDGGTGNTIYF
>many|TRBD1|TRBJ1-1|TRBV20-1
TGCAGTGCTAGAGTCAGGGGGCCGGACACTGAAGCTTTCTTT
CSARVRGPDTEAFF
>-|-|TRBJ1-1|TRBV11-2
TGTGCCAGCAGCTTAGAGGGGCAGGGTGAAGCTTTCTTT
CASSLEGQGEAFF
>-|TRBD2|TRBJ2-3|TRBV28
TGTGCCAGCAGTTTGGGCGGGAGAAGTTTGGATACGCAGTATTTT
CASSLGGRSLDTQYF
>-|-|TRBJ2-2|TRBV29-1
TGCAGCGTTGCGGGCACCCAGGGGAGAACCGGGGAGCTGTTTTTT
CSVAGTQGRTGELFF
>few|-|TRBJ2-1|TRBV11-1
TGTGCCAGCAGCTTAGCGGGACTGGGCCTCGATGAGCAGTTCTTC
CASSLAGLGLDEQFF
>many|-|TRBJ1-5|TRBV29-1
TGCAGCGTTGCAGGACCCGGATTTCCCCAGCATTTT
CSVAGPGFPQHF
>many|-|TRBJ1-2|TRBV6-7
TGTGCCAACCTCAAAGTACGAGAGCCTAACTATGGCTACACCTTC
CANLKVREPNYGYTF
>-|-|TRBJ1-5|TRBV6-6
TGTGCCAGCAGTTGGACAAAGTATAGCAATCAGCCCCAGCATTTT
CASSWTKYSNQPQHF
>few|TRBD1|TRBJ2-3|TRBV2
TGTGCCAGCAGTGATATTTGGGACAGGGCCACAGATACGCAGTATTTT
CASSDIWDRATDTQYF
>many|-|TRBJ1-6|TRBV7-8
TGTGCCAGCAGTAGGAGCTCCTATAATTCACCCCTCCACTTT
CASSRSSYNSPLHF
>-|-|TRBJ2-7|TRBV5-1
TGCGCCAGCAGCGTGGGAAGTGGGCCCGATCTCTTTACCTCCTACGAGCAGTACTTC
CASSVGSGPDLFTSYEQYF
>many|-|TRBJ1-5|TRBV20-1
TGCAGTGCTACTGAGCGCTTTGGTCAGCCCCAGCATTTT
CSATERFGQPQHF
>-|-|TRBJ1-2|TRBV4-2
TGTGCCAGCGGGGGCCAGGTTGGACAGCTCTATGGCTACACCTTC
CASGGQVGQLYGYTF
>many|-|TRBJ1-6|TRBV7-2
TGTGCCAGCAGGTGGCGCGGGGATTCACCCCTCCACTTT
CASRWRGDSPLHF
>many|-|TRBJ1-4|TRBV2
TGTGCCAGCAGTGAAGCGCTGGGGCCGGGTGAAAAACTGTTTTTT
CASSEALGPGEKLFF
>-|TRBD1|TRBJ2-6|TRBV12-3/TRBV12-4
TGTGCCAGCAGACCCGGGACAGGGAACTCTGGGGCCAACGTCCTGACTTTC
CASRPGTGNSGANVLTF
>few|TRBD1|TRBJ2-5|TRBV5-1
TGCGCCAGCAGACAGGGGGACCAAGAGACCCAGTACTTC
CASRQGDQETQYF
>few|-|TRBJ2-7|TRBV5-4
TGTGCCAGCAGCTCGGACGGCTACGAGCAGTACTTC
CASSSDGYEQYF
>-|-|TRBJ1-1|TRBV29-1
TGCAGCGCTAATGGGGCAGGGGTGAACACTGAAGCTTTCTTT
CSANGAGVNTEAFF
>-|-|TRBJ2-3|TRBV27
TGTGCCAGCAGTTTAACCCCCCCTGGGACGGGGGCCGATACGCAGTATTTT
CASSLTPPGTGADTQYF
>-|-|TRBJ2-1|TRBV19
TGTGCCAGCAGTATGGGCCACTACAATGAGCAGTTCTTC
CASSMGHYNEQFF
>-|TRBD1|TRBJ2-3|TRBV4-1
TGCGCCAGCAGCCAAGAAGGGGGCGCCGGGACGCTATACACAGATACGCAGTATTTT
CASSQEGGAGTLYTDTQYF
>many|-|TRBJ2-5|TRBV28
TGTGCCAGCAATGAGATGGTAACCCAAGAGACCCAGTACTTC
CASNEMVTQETQYF
>many|TRBD2|TRBJ2-6|TRBV27
TGTGCCAGCAGTTTGCTAGCGGGGTTCTCTGGGGCCAACGTCCTGACTTTC
CASSLLAGFSGANVLTF
>-|TRBD1|TRBJ1-1|TRBV11-2
TGTGCCAGCAGCTTCCAGGGGGACACTGAAGCTTTCTTT
CASSFQGDTEAFF
>few|-|TRBJ2-7|TRBV6-6
TGTGCCAGCAGGACCCTGTACGAGCAGTACTTC
CASRTLYEQYF
>-|-|TRBJ2-2|TRBV19
TGTGCCAGTAGTACTCAGACAGGTTTCGCCACCGGGGAGCTGTTTTTT
CASSTQTGFATGELFF
>-|-|TRBJ2-5|TRBV10-3
TGTGCCATCAGTGAACAGCAAGAGACCCAGTACTTC
CAISEQQETQYF
>few|-|TRBJ1-2|TRBV7-6
TGTGCCAGCAGCTCGCGGAGACGGGACCAAAACTATGGCTACACCTTC
CASSSRRRDQNYGYTF
>few|-|TRBJ1-6|TRBV2
TGTGCCAGCAGGGATAATTCACCCCTCCACTTT
CASRDNSPLHF
>few|-|TRBJ2-7|TRBV7-9
TGTGCCAGCACCTCCGAGGGAGGGGGCTTGTACTTC
CASTSEGGGLYF
>-|TRBD2|TRBJ2-1|TRBV6-4
TGTGCCAGCAGTGACTGGGCTAGCGGGTACAATGAGCAGTTCTTC
CASSDWASGYNEQFF
>few|TRBD2|TRBJ2-4|TRBV10-2
TGCGCCAGCAGTGGGGGGGACTACAACCAGTACTTC
CASSGGDYNQYF
>-|-|TRBJ1-6|TRBV5-1
TGCGCCAGCAGTGGGGGACCCACAAATTCACCCCTCCACTTT
CASSGGPTNSPLHF
>-|-|TRBJ1-1|TRBV3-1
TGTGCCAGCAGCCAAGATCGGTCGAACACTGAAGCTTTCTTT
CASSQDRSNTEAFF
>few|-|TRBJ2-7|TRBV7-9
TGTGCCAGCAGCTTATTGGCAGGGAGCGAGCAGTACTTC
CASSLLAGSEQYF
>few|-|TRBJ1-6|TRBV7-2
TGTGCCAGCAGCTTAGTTGCGGGGGGCGTGAATTCACCCCTCCACTTT
CASSLVAGGVNSPLHF
>-|-|TRBJ1-1|TRBV10-2
TGCGCCAGCAGTGAGCGAACTGCAGCTTTCTTT
CASSERTAAFF
>-|TRBD1|TRBJ2-7|TRBV20-1
TGCAGTGCTAACAGGGGTCCTGGGTACGAGCAGTACTTC
CSANRGPGYEQYF